Listed here is a single T cell receptor (beta chain). As yet, its antigen is unknown. This record comes from a study of cytomegalovirus exposure and HLA in healthy donors. Study conclusions and caveats: What TCR beta sequences reportedly achieved was accurate prediction of HLA-A and HLA-B alleles in most subjects. Presence/absence analyses supposed approximately even sequencing depth among donors.

In the PCR, 60 Vbeta and 13 Jbeta primers were used. Measured with immunoSEQ multiplex PCR; TCRdb has only the in-frame clones, and not every one. Of under 150,000 clones in the sample, around 77% were seen once. The ends lost 3 bases at V and 11 bases at J; junction bases unmatched: 16. Germline values: CDR1 SQVTM, CDR2 ANQGSEA. The CDR3 is made up of 15 amino acids. The chain couples TRBV29-1 to TRBJ2-1; TRBD2 matches at 7 bases. The sequence was obtained from a woman between 50 and 59 years old in good health and CMV-seronegative. Sample: PBMCs. CDR3: CSVERENIKRGQQFF. The CDR3, as DNA: TGCAGCGTTGAGAGGGAGAACATTAAGCGGGGACAGCAGTTCTTC.